This paragraph covers one T cell receptor (beta chain) sequence. The antigen remains unidentified. The V gene's germline CDR1 is SEHNR and CDR2 FQNEAQ (reference sequence). The CDR3 has 13 amino acids. Trimming stripped 8 bases from V and 9 bases from J, with 17 bases between. Data came from immunoSEQ multiplex PCR; TCRdb stores just in-frame clones and leaves some out. The table lists fewer than 40,000 clones, roughly 80% of them singletons. This sample stems from a study of T cells in narcolepsy. In the study overall: Enrolled donors included narcolepsy type 1 or type 2 patients and healthy controls.

Whole-study findings and limits: Autoreactive HCRT-specific and TRIB2-specific clonotypes were marked in same-patient CSF-versus-blood CD4+ comparisons.

V gene TRBV7-9 combines with J gene TRBJ2-1, with D uncertain. The sample consisted of memory (CD45RA-) CD4+ T cells from blood. The receptor comes from a human donor in good health. In DNA form, the CDR3 reads TGTGCCAGCGGTGATAACCGGTTGGGTGAGCAGTTCTTC. This sequence encodes CASGDNRLGEQFF.